This T cell receptor (beta chain) originates from a study of vaccination effects on CD4 cells after COVID-19. Antigen-specific CD4+ T cells were expanded with viral peptide pools in the ViraFEST assay before sequencing. Culturing for ten to eleven days preceded CD4+ T cell isolation. Testing of the vaccine recipients showed negative nucleocapsid antibodies and no prior SARS-CoV-2 infection. Days 3 and 7 saw half the medium replaced with IL-2 medium. This clone was observed a handful of times. What it binds is not known. Assay: immunoSEQ multiplex PCR; the TCRdb copy retains only in-frame clones and omits some. The data contain tens of thousands of clones, about four fifths of them singletons. V dropped 5 bases and J dropped 3 bases, with 10 bases sitting between them. CDR1 is MNHNY and CDR2 is SVGAGI in the germline V gene (reference sequence). This CDR3 is built from 13 residues.

The rearrangement links TRBV6-6 to TRBJ1-1; unclear D gene. This receptor was identified in a human donor who received a COVID-19 vaccine. The source material was CD4+ T cells from PBMCs cultured with HCoV-OC43 spike peptides, sampled before COVID-19 vaccination. Subset denoted: HCoV-OC43 spike overlapping peptide pool stimulation. CDR3 DNA sequence: TGTGCCAGCAGTAGAAAAGTTGACACTGAAGCTTTCTTT. It codes for CASSRKVDTEAFF.